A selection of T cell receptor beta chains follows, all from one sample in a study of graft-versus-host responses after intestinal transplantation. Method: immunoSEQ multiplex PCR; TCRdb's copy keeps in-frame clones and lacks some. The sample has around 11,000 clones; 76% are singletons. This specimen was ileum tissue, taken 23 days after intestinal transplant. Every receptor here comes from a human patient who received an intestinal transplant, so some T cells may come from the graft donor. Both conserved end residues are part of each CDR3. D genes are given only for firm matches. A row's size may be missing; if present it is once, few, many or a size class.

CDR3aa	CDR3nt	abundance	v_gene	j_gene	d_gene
CASSLWGRGHQETQYF	TGTGCCAGCAGCTTGTGGGGCAGGGGACACCAAGAGACCCAGTACTTC	-	TRBV7-9	TRBJ2-5	-
CASSLRPLPDTYGYTF	TGTGCCAGCAGCCTAAGACCCCTCCCGGACACCTATGGCTACACCTTC	-	TRBV7-3	TRBJ1-2	-
CASSSSDVGRHEQFF	TGTGCCAGCAGCTCCAGCGACGTGGGCAGGCATGAGCAGTTCTTC	-	TRBV5-6	TRBJ2-1	-
CASSYQRQGGKTQYF	TGTGCCAGCAGTTATCAGCGACAGGGGGGAAAGACCCAGTACTTC	-	TRBV6-6	TRBJ2-5	TRBD1
CAISEGQGVRYEQYF	TGTGCCATCAGTGAGGGACAGGGGGTTCGTTACGAGCAGTACTTC	few	TRBV10-3	TRBJ2-7	TRBD1
CASRSGTSSTGELFF	TGTGCCAGCAGGTCGGGGACTTCGAGCACCGGGGAGCTGTTTTTT	-	TRBV7-9	TRBJ2-2	-
CASSFREGLKNIQYF	TGTGCCAGCAGCTTTCGGGAAGGGCTAAAAAACATTCAGTACTTC	-	TRBV5-5	TRBJ2-4	-
CASSLGKLAGEEEQFF	TGTGCCAGCAGTTTAGGGAAACTAGCGGGAGAAGAAGAGCAGTTCTTC	-	TRBV28	TRBJ2-1	TRBD2
CASSIGTPEQPQHF	TGTGCCAGTAGTATAGGGACACCTGAGCAGCCCCAGCATTTT	-	TRBV19	TRBJ1-5	-
CASSRQGRDEKLFF	TGCGCCAGCAGCAGGCAAGGACGGGATGAAAAACTGTTTTTT	-	TRBV5-1	TRBJ1-4	-
CASSATAKNIQYF	TGTGCCAGCAGCGCGACAGCCAAAAACATTCAGTACTTC	-	TRBV13	TRBJ2-4	-
CASSGQGGYTDTQYF	TGTGCCAGCAGCGGACAGGGAGGATACACAGATACGCAGTATTTT	-	TRBV9	TRBJ2-3	-
CASSFWMTAYGYTF	TGTGCCAGCAGTTTCTGGATGACAGCTTATGGCTACACCTTC	-	TRBV28	TRBJ1-2	-
CASKWTEAGRGPQYF	TGTGCCAGTAAATGGACAGAGGCTGGAAGGGGACCCCAGTACTTC	-	TRBV2	TRBJ2-5	-
CASSQRGNSYEQYF	TGTGCCAGCAGCCAAAGGGGAAACTCCTACGAGCAGTACTTC	-	TRBV4-2	TRBJ2-7	-
CASSESNGQGAGSTIYF	TGTGCCAGCAGTGAATCTAACGGACAGGGGGCTGGAAGCACCATATATTTT	once	TRBV25-1	TRBJ1-3	TRBD1
CASSGAGHGEEKLFF	TGTGCCAGCAGCGGCGCCGGCCACGGAGAAGAAAAACTGTTTTTT	-	TRBV13	TRBJ1-4	-
CASSSGGPTEAFF	TGTGCCAGCAGTTCAGGGGGCCCCACTGAAGCTTTCTTT	-	TRBV13	TRBJ1-1	TRBD1
CASSQAGLEGGYTF	TGTGCCAGCAGCCAAGCAGGGTTAGAGGGGGGCTACACCTTC	-	TRBV4-2	TRBJ1-2	-
CASSITGTYGYTF	TGTGCCAGCAGTATAACAGGGACCTATGGCTACACCTTC	-	TRBV6-5	TRBJ1-2	-
CASSLGYGRAAYEQYF	TGTGCCAGCAGCTTGGGATACGGGAGGGCCGCCTACGAGCAGTACTTC	-	TRBV5-5	TRBJ2-7	TRBD2
CASRVTGSYEQYF	TGTGCCAGCAGGGTGACAGGATCCTACGAGCAGTACTTC	-	TRBV28	TRBJ2-7	-
CASSLGTSGSDEQFF	TGTGCCAGCAGCCTAGGGACTAGCGGCTCGGATGAGCAGTTCTTC	-	TRBV28	TRBJ2-1	TRBD2
CASSHHLSGRSTDTQYF	TGTGCCAGCAGCCACCACCTTAGCGGGCGAAGCACAGATACGCAGTATTTT	once	TRBV21-1	TRBJ2-3	-
CASSLAITGGTTYEQYF	TGTGCCAGCAGCTTAGCCATTACAGGGGGCACAACCTACGAGCAGTACTTC	-	TRBV7-6	TRBJ2-7	TRBD1
CASSLLVGHRFYGYTF	TGTGCCAGCAGTTTGCTTGTGGGACATCGTTTCTATGGCTACACCTTC	-	TRBV28	TRBJ1-2	-
CASSQEETQYF	TGTGCCAGCAGCCAAGAGGAGACCCAGTACTTC	-	TRBV4-2	TRBJ2-5	-
CASSRGQISGNTIYF	TGTGCCAGCAGCCGGGGACAGATCTCTGGAAACACCATATATTTT	-	TRBV14	TRBJ1-3	TRBD1
CASSPGGWSYGYTF	TGTGCCAGCAGTCCTGGGGGTTGGAGCTATGGCTACACCTTC	-	TRBV28	TRBJ1-2	-
CASSHIDEQYF	TGTGCCAGCAGCCACATAGACGAGCAGTACTTC	-	TRBV11-2	TRBJ2-7	-
CASSFFQGAYEQYF	TGTGCCAGCAGCTTTTTCCAGGGGGCCTACGAGCAGTACTTC	once	TRBV7-2	TRBJ2-7	TRBD1
CASSWDRGMYEQYF	TGTGCCAGCAGCTGGGACAGGGGGATGTACGAGCAGTACTTC	-	TRBV11-1	TRBJ2-7	TRBD1
CASSVGLARGSTQYF	TGTGCCAGCAGCGTAGGACTAGCGAGAGGGAGTACGCAGTATTTT	-	TRBV9	TRBJ2-3	TRBD2
CASSVDEGRYEQYF	TGTGCCAGCAGCGTAGACGAAGGGCGCTACGAGCAGTACTTC	-	TRBV9	TRBJ2-7	-
CASSPKAGVGSGGYTF	TGCGCCAGCAGCCCAAAAGCAGGGGTCGGATCAGGAGGCTACACCTTC	-	TRBV5-1	TRBJ1-2	-
CASSQGVEQYF	TGCGCCAGCAGCCAAGGTGTCGAGCAGTACTTC	-	TRBV4-3	TRBJ2-7	-
CASSFRQGGEQYF	TGTGCCAGCAGCTTCCGACAGGGAGGTGAGCAGTACTTC	-	TRBV7-8	TRBJ2-7	-
CASSLGPSGRYEQYF	TGTGCCAGCAGCCTCGGCCCTAGCGGGAGGTACGAGCAGTACTTC	-	TRBV7-6	TRBJ2-7	TRBD2
CASSVAQRAYNEQFF	TGTGCCAGCAGCGTAGCTCAGCGGGCCTACAATGAGCAGTTCTTC	few	TRBV9	TRBJ2-1	-
CASSQDFWGALNEKLFF	TGCGCCAGCAGCCAAGATTTTTGGGGGGCCTTGAATGAAAAACTGTTTTTT	-	TRBV4-3	TRBJ1-4	-